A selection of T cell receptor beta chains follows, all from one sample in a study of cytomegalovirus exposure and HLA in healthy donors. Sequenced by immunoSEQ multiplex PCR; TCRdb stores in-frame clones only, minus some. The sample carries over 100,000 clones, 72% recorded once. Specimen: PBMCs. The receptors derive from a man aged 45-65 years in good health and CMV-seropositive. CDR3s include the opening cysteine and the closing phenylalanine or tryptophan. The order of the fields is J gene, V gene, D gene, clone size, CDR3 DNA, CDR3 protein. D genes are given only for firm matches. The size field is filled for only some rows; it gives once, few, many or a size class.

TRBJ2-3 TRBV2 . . TGTGCCAGCAGAAAAAGCGGATCCCCCGCAGATACGCAGTATTTT CASRKSGSPADTQYF
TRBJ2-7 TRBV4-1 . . TGCGCCAGCTCCGAAGAGACACCTCTCTCCTACGAGCAGTACTTC CASSEETPLSYEQYF
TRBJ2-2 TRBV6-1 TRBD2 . TGTGCCAGCAGTGAAGTGGCTAGCGGGAGGATCTCCGGGGAGCTGTTTTTT CASSEVASGRISGELFF
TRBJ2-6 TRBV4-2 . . TGTGCCAGCAGCCAGGGGGAGGCTGGGGCCAACGTCCTGACTTTC CASSQGEAGANVLTF
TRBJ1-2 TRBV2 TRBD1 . TGTGCCAGCAGTGAATCGGGCAGGGGGGCTTATGGCTACACCTTC CASSESGRGAYGYTF
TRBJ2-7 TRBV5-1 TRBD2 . TGCGCCAGCAGAGCCGTAGCGGGGAGCTCCTACGAGCAGTACTTC CASRAVAGSSYEQYF
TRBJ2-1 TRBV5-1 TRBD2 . TGCGCCAGCAGCGGAGGACTAGCGGCCTTCCCCTACAATGAGCAGTTCTTC CASSGGLAAFPYNEQFF
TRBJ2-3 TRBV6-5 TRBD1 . TGTGCCAGCAGTTACACGGACAGGGGCGCAGATACGCAGTATTTT CASSYTDRGADTQYF
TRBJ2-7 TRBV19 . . TGTGCCAGTATTTCTAGGTCGGGATACGAGCAGTACTTC CASISRSGYEQYF
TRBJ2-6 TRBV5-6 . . TGTGCCAGCAGCTTGGACTCCTCTGGGGCCGACGTCCTGACTTTC CASSLDSSGADVLTF
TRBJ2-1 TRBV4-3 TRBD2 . TGCGCCAGCAGCCTTTTCCCGGGAGGGCGGGATGAGCAGTTCTTC CASSLFPGGRDEQFF
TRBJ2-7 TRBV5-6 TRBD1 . TGTGCCAGCAGCCTCGGGACAGAGTTATACGAGCAGTACTTC CASSLGTELYEQYF
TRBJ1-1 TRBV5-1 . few TGCGCCAGCAGCTTTGAGAGAGGGAACACTGAAGCTTTCTTT CASSFERGNTEAFF
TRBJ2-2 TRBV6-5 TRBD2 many TGTGCCAGCAGTTACTCGCGGGGGGGCACCGGGGAGCTGTTTTTT CASSYSRGGTGELFF
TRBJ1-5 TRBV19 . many TGTGCCAGTAGCCATCTTCCCAGGTATAGCAATCAGCCCCAGCATTTT CASSHLPRYSNQPQHF
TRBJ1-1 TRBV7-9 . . TGTGCCAGCAGCCTGCTAACAGGGACTGAAGCTTTCTTT CASSLLTGTEAFF
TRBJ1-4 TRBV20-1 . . TGCAGTGCCCTCCTCCTGGAAAAACTGTTTTTT CSALLLEKLFF
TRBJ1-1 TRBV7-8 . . TGTGCCAGCAGCTTAGGTAGTAACAGGCTGAACACTGAAGCTTTCTTT CASSLGSNRLNTEAFF
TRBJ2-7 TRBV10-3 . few TGTGCCATCAGCTTCAGGGGCGACGAGCAGTACTTC CAISFRGDEQYF
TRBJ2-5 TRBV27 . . TGTGCCAGCAGTTTATCGGGGGGGCGAAGAGAGCAGTACTTC CASSLSGGRREQYF
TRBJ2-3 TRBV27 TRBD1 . TGTGCCAGCGGCGGGACAGGGGTGATAGATACGCAGTATTTT CASGGTGVIDTQYF
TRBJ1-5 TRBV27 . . TGTGCCAGCAGCCCTTGGGGAGGCGCGAGCAATCAGCCCCAGCATTTT CASSPWGGASNQPQHF
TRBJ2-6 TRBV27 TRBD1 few TGTGCCAGCAGAAAGCGTACGACAGGGGAGGCCCTCTCTGGGGCCAACGTCCTGACTTTC CASRKRTTGEALSGANVLTF
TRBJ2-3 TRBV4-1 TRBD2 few TGCGCCAGCAGCCAAGATCCGGGACTAGCGGGAGATACGCAGTATTTT CASSQDPGLAGDTQYF
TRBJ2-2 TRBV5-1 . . TGCGCCAGCAGCTTGGAGACAAGGAACACCGGGGAGCTGTTTTTT CASSLETRNTGELFF
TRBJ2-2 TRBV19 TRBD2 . TGTGCGAGCCGGGAGGGGGGGCAGTACACCGGGGAGCTGTTTTTT CASREGGQYTGELFF
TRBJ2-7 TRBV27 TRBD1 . TGTGCCAGCAGTTTAAGCACCGGGACAGGGTCCTACGAGCAGTACTTC CASSLSTGTGSYEQYF
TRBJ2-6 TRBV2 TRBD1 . TGTGCCAGCAGGCCGGGACAGGGAGCCAACGTCCTGACTTTC CASRPGQGANVLTF
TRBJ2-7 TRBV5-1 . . TGCGCCAGCGGACAAAATGAGGCCGAGCAGTACTTC CASGQNEAEQYF
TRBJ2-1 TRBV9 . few TGTGCCAGCAGCGCAACTTGGAGTAGGCAGTTGACCTACAATGAGCAGTTCTTC CASSATWSRQLTYNEQFF
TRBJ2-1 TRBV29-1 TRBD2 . TGCAGCGTTGAGGGGACTAGCGGCCCCCAATGGTTGAGCGAGCAGTTCTTC CSVEGTSGPQWLSEQFF
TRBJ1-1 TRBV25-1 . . TGTGCCAGCAGTGACTTACAGGGAGTGAACACTGAAGCTTTCTTT CASSDLQGVNTEAFF
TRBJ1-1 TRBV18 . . TGTGCCAGCTCGGACAGCCGATCTGAAGCTTTCTTT CASSDSRSEAFF
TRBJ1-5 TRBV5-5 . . TGTGCCAGCAGCTTGGTACCCCAGGCCCGGCAGCCCCAGCATTTT CASSLVPQARQPQHF
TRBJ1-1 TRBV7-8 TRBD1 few TGTGCCAGCAGTTCGATCGACAGGGGGAGGGACACTGAAGCTTTCTTT CASSSIDRGRDTEAFF
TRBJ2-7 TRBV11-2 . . TGTGCCAGCAGCTTAGGGGGGTACAGGGTCCCCTACGAGCAGTACTTC CASSLGGYRVPYEQYF
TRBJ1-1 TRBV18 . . TGTGCCAGCTCCCGGACTCCCATGAACACTGAAGCTTTCTTT CASSRTPMNTEAFF
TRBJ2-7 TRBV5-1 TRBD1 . TGCGCCAGCAGCTTGGCAGGACAGGGATACGAGCAGTACTTC CASSLAGQGYEQYF
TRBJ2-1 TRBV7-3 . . TGTGCCAGCAGCTTAGCGGGAACCTACAATGATGAGCAGTTCTTC CASSLAGTYNDEQFF
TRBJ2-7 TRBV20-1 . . TGCAGTGCTAGAGACAACTACGAGCAGTACTTC CSARDNYEQYF
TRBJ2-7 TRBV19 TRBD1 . TGTGCCAGTAGTATGGACAGGGGAGCCGAGCAGTACTTC CASSMDRGAEQYF